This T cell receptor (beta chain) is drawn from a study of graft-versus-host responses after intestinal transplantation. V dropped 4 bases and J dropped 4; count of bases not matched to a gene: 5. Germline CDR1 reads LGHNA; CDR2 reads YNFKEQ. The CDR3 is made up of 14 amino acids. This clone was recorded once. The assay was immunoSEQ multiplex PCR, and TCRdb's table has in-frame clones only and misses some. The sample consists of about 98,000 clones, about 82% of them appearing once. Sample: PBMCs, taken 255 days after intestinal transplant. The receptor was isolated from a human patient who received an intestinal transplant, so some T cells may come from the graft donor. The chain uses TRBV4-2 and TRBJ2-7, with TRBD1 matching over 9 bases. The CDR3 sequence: CASSRGTGPYEQYF. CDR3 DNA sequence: TGTGCCAGCAGCCGGGGGACAGGGCCGTACGAGCAGTACTTC.